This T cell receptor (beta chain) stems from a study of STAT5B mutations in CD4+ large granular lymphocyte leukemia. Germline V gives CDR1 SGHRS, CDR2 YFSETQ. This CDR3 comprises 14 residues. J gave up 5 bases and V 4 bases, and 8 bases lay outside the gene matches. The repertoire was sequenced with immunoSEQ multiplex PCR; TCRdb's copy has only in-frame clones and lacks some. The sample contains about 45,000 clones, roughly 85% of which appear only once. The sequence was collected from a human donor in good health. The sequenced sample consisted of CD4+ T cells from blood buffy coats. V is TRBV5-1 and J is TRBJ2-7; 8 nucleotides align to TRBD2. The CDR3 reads CASSLSGTSNEQYF. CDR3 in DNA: TGCGCCAGCAGCCTGTCCGGGACTAGTAACGAGCAGTACTTC.